These 10 T cell receptor beta chains share one sample of origin, sequenced in a study of cytomegalovirus exposure and HLA in healthy donors. Amplification used 60 Vbeta primers and 13 Jbeta primers. The assay was immunoSEQ multiplex PCR, and TCRdb's table has in-frame clones only and misses some. Of about 98,000 clones in the sample, about four fifths are singletons; the top ten hold 9.5% to 13%. Sequencing used PBMCs. The receptors stem from a young man in good health and CMV-seropositive.

The rearrangement uses TRBV27 and TRBJ2-2, with D unresolved. V was clipped by 3 bases and J by 6 bases, with 11 bases between them. CDR3 size: 14 residues. From germline, CDR1 is MNHEY and CDR2 SMNVEV (reference sequence). CDR3 protein: CASSFSRGAGELFF. The CDR3 bases are TGTGCCAGCAGTTTTTCCCGCGGAGCCGGGGAGCTGTTTTTT.

The chain uses TRBV14 and TRBJ2-7; no firm D call. CDR1 is SGHDN, CDR2 FVKESK, per germline. The CDR3 runs to 17 residues. The V and J ends lost 0 bases and 6 bases respectively, with 21 bases between them. CDR3 DNA sequence: TGTGCCAGCAGCCAAGATCTGGGCTACAATTTGGAAGGCGAGCAGTACTTC. Translated, it gives CASSQDLGYNLEGEQYF.

This clone was detected a few times. The genes are TRBV5-1 and TRBJ1-1, with D possibly matching TRBD1 (5 bases). The length of the CDR3 is 14 residues. The germline CDR1 and CDR2 sequences are SGHRS and YFSETQ. V shed 1 base and J shed 5 bases, with 12 bases lying between them. The CDR3 coding sequence is TGCGCCAGCAGCTTGTTAGGGGAATATACTGAAGCTTTCTTT. It codes for CASSLLGEYTEAFF.

The chain links TRBV7-7 to TRBJ1-6; 7 bases line up with TRBD1. The CDR3 length is 16 residues. The V gene end was trimmed by 5 bases and the J gene end by 8 bases; junction bases not matched to a gene: 12. Germline assignment: CDR1 SSHAT and CDR2 FNYEAQ (reference sequence). The CDR3 region has the DNA TGTGCCAGCAGCGAGACTCCCCGGGACAGATATTCACCCCTCCACTTT. Its translation is CASSETPRDRYSPLHF. The whole variable domain, filled in from reference TRBV7-7 and TRBJ1-6, reads GAGVSQSPRYKVTKRGQDVTLRCDPISSHATLYWYQQALGQGPEFLTYFNYEAQPDKSGLPSDRFSAERPEGSISTLTIQRTEQRDSAMYRCASSETPRDRYSPLHFGNGTRLTVT.

The V call is TRBV5-1, the J call TRBJ2-1, with 10 bases that match TRBD2. Looked up from germline, CDR1 is SGHRS and CDR2 is YFSETQ. The length of the CDR3 is 15 residues. V was pared by 0 bases and J by 5 bases, with 2 bases of the junction left unmatched. The CDR3 bases are TGCGCCAGCAGCTTGGCACTAGCGGGGAACAATGAGCAGTTCTTC. It translates to CASSLALAGNNEQFF.

This chain connects TRBV5-1 to TRBJ2-7; no clear D. The CDR3 spans 15 residues. V shed 4 bases and J shed 2 bases, with 16 bases lying between them. Germline lookup yields CDR1 SGHRS and CDR2 YFSETQ. The CDR3 DNA follows: TGCGCCAGCAGCCCCAGACAACCCACCGCCTACGAGCAGTACTTC. This translates into CASSPRQPTAYEQYF.

V usage is TRBV2 and J usage is TRBJ2-5; no clear D gene. Trimming took off 7 bases at V and 4 bases at J, with 7 bases between the two ends. The CDR3 loop spans 11 amino acids. Germline CDR1 is SNHLY and CDR2 is FYNNEI. CDR3 amino acids: CASTMRETQYF. DNA for the CDR3: TGTGCCAGCACTATGAGAGAGACCCAGTACTTC.

The genes are TRBV19 and TRBJ2-3; 8 nucleotides match TRBD2. This CDR3 comprises 15 residues. With 5 bases clipped from V and 1 base from J, the junction kept 5 bases outside the gene matches. CDR1 and CDR2 from the germline V gene are LNHDA and SQIVND (reference sequence). The CDR3 here is CASSLRGAGTDTQYF. In DNA form, the CDR3 reads TGTGCCAGTAGTTTGCGGGGGGCCGGCACAGATACGCAGTATTTT.

The chain recombines TRBV19 with TRBJ2-2; TRBD2 matches 8 bases. Looked up from germline, CDR1 is LNHDA and CDR2 is SQIVND (reference sequence). The CDR3 runs 16 residues. V was clipped by 6 bases and J by 3 bases; unmatched bases: 9. The CDR3 is CASRRLAGGHTGELFF. The CDR3 DNA sequence: TGTGCCAGTAGACGACTGGCGGGGGGTCACACCGGGGAGCTGTTTTTT.

V gene TRBV27 combines with J gene TRBJ2-3, with 10 bases matching TRBD2. V was pared by 3 bases and J by 2 bases, with 5 bases of the junction left unmatched. CDR3 size: 16 residues. CDR1 is MNHEY, CDR2 SMNVEV, per germline (reference sequence). The CDR3 coding sequence is TGTGCCAGCAGTTTGTTGCTAGCGGGGGTCACAGATACGCAGTATTTT. It is translated as CASSLLLAGVTDTQYF.